What follows are 10 T cell receptor beta chains derived from one specimen sequenced in a study of T cell repertoires in cytomegalovirus infection. MiXCR was run by TCRdb on the reads, yielding one entry per CDR3 protein. The profile shows more than 400,000 distinct CDR3 sequences, 26% of them singletons. The specimen sequenced was PBMCs. The receptor set was obtained from a human donor in good health (CMV status not recorded). Some clones in this sample may be carry-over from other donors' samples.

The chain employs TRBV5-1 and TRBJ1-1; no reliable D call. CDR1 SGHRS and CDR2 YFSETQ come from the germline V gene. The CDR3 consists of 13 residues. V dropped 4 bases and J dropped 1 base, with 8 bases sitting between them. In nucleotides, the CDR3 is TGCGCCAGCAGCGCTCAATCGAACACTGAAGCTTTCTTT. Translating it yields CASSAQSNTEAFF.

This chain joins TRBV28 and TRBJ2-3; D perhaps matches TRBD1 (5 bases). The CDR3 consists of 15 residues. Germline values: CDR1 MDHEN, CDR2 SYDVKM. Trimming left V 8 bases short and J 3 bases short, with 18 bases between. In nucleotides, the CDR3 is TGTGCCAGCTCCGAGACAGTCCTTAGGACAGATACGCAGTATTTT. Translation gives CASSETVLRTDTQYF.

This chain connects TRBV7-2 to TRBJ2-7; no definite D call. The CDR3 runs 13 residues. CDR1 and CDR2 (germline): SGHTA, FQGNSA. Trimming left V 2 bases short and J 3 bases short, with 8 bases between. This CDR3 reads CASSLFERYEQYF. CDR3 in DNA: TGTGCCAGCAGCTTATTTGAGCGCTACGAGCAGTACTTC.

Many counts were recorded for this clonotype. CDR3 protein: CASSLSGSVTDTQYF. The CDR3 coding sequence is TGTGCCAGCAGCCTTAGCGGGAGTGTTACAGATACGCAGTATTTT. The chain has TRBV7-2 and TRBJ2-3, with 9 nucleotides matching TRBD2. The germline V gene encodes CDR1 SGHTA and CDR2 FQGNSA. The V gene end was trimmed by 5 bases and the J gene end by 3 bases; junction bases not matched to a gene: 6. This CDR3 has 15 residues.

Remarks on this clonotype: A much larger clone differs from this one at a single base, so this may be a read error. The V and J genes are TRBV7-3 and TRBJ1-5; 8 bases are shared with TRBD1. Germline V lookup: CDR1 SGHTA, CDR2 FQGTGA. The CDR3 spans 14 residues. The CDR3: CASSWTGSNQPHHF. The CDR3 region has the DNA TGTGCCAGCAGCTGGACAGGGTCCAATCAGCCCCATCATTTT.

This chain uses TRBV5-8 with TRBJ2-3, with 10 bases matching TRBD2. Trimming cost V 5 bases and J 3 bases; bases outside gene matches: 6. This CDR3 comprises 15 residues. Germline CDR1 reads SGHTS; CDR2 reads YDEGEE. The CDR3 region is CASRKREGRTDTQYF. The CDR3 DNA reads as TGTGCCAGCAGAAAGCGGGAGGGCCGGACAGATACGCAGTATTTT. The variable domain in full, with the rest retrieved from reference TRBV5-8 and TRBJ2-3, is EAGVTQSPTHLIKTRGQQATLRCSPISGHTSVYWYQQALGLGLQFLLWYDEGEERNRGNFPPRFSGRQFPNYSSELNVNALELEDSALYLCASRKREGRTDTQYFGPGTRLTVL.

This clonotype showed up just a few times. The chain carries TRBV15 and TRBJ1-1; the D is unclear. The germline gives CDR1 LNHNV, CDR2 YYDKDF (reference sequence). The CDR3 totals 13 residues. The V end was cut by 0 bases, the J end by 7 bases, with 9 bases between. This chain's CDR3 is CATSRDLDGEAFF. CDR3 DNA sequence: TGTGCCACCAGCAGAGATCTCGACGGTGAAGCTTTCTTT.

Comments on this clonotype: This sequence may be a read error, since a much larger clone differs from it by one base. This chain links TRBV12-3 or TRBV12-4 with TRBJ1-1; a possible D gene is TRBD1 (5 bases). The CDR3 has 12 amino acids. In DNA, the CDR3 is TGTGACAGCAGATACGGGACGGTTGAAGCTTTCTTT. Translated: CDSRYGTVEAFF.

V gene TRBV28 combines with J gene TRBJ1-1; D gene uncertain. Between the trimmed V and J ends, which lost 7 bases and 3 bases, there was a span of 12 bases. Looked up from germline, CDR1 is MDHEN and CDR2 is SYDVKM. The length of the CDR3 is 13 residues. The CDR3: CASTSGRYTEAFF. In nucleotides, the CDR3 is TGTGCCAGCACCAGCGGTCGGTACACTGAAGCTTTCTTT.

This chain uses TRBV5-6 with TRBJ2-1; 9 bases are a match to TRBD1. The trim removed 6 bases at V and 7 bases at J, leaving 8 bases unmatched. CDR1 is SGHDT, CDR2 YYEEEE, per germline. The CDR3 length is 14 residues. The chain's CDR3 is CASTQGTGLNEQFF. The CDR3 bases are TGTGCCAGCACCCAAGGGACAGGGCTAAATGAGCAGTTCTTC. Complete variable domain (other parts from reference TRBV5-6 and TRBJ2-1): DAGVTQSPTHLIKTRGQQVTLRCSPKSGHDTVSWYQQALGQGPQFIFQYYEEEERQRGNFPDRFSGHQFPNYSSELNVNALLLGDSALYLCASTQGTGLNEQFFGPGTRLTVL.